The clone carrying this TCR beta chain was detected only once. Its antigen is still unknown. V dropped 1 base and J dropped 5; count of bases not matched to a gene: 11. The CDR3 has 17 amino acids. The V gene's germline CDR1 is SGHTA and CDR2 FQGNSA. The data belong to a study of shared clonotypes between healthy human individuals. Points from the study as a whole: Generally, naive subsets came out with larger estimated richness than memory subsets. The generation probabilities recorded for non-shared clonotypes fell below those of clonotypes shared by all four donors.

Profiling relied on immunoSEQ multiplex PCR, and the TCRdb table lists in-frame clones only, not all of them. The sample consists of some 2.1 million clones, about 95% of them appearing once. The TCR originated in a man younger than 30 in good health. Sequencing was done on a sample of naive CD4+ T cells sorted from blood. Specified subset: CD45RA+ positively selected. The chain couples TRBV7-2 to TRBJ2-5; 9 bases agree with TRBD2. The CDR3 DNA reads TGTGCCAGCAGCTTAGAACTAGCGGGCTGGTCACGGGAGACCCAGTACTTC. Translating it yields CASSLELAGWSRETQYF.